This T cell receptor (beta chain) was captured in a study of cytomegalovirus exposure and HLA in healthy donors. Study-wide background: Per a later analysis, the approximately 600 first-cohort and approximately 120 validation repertoires shared one platform.

From germline, CDR1 is SQVTM and CDR2 ANQGSEA. The junction had 9 bases not matched to a gene; V was cut back by 7 bases and J by 1 base. The length of the CDR3 is 14 residues. Libraries were prepared by immunoSEQ multiplex PCR; TCRdb keeps only in-frame clonotypes and omits some of them. The table shows 200,000 to 250,000 clones, with approximately 88% occurring only once. These donors were members of the 120-subject validation cohort, a group separate from the approximately 670-subject first cohort. This TCR derives from a woman aged 25 to 39 in good health and CMV-seropositive. The chain links TRBV29-1 to TRBJ2-5; 7 bases align to TRBD2. Sequenced sample: PBMCs. This chain's CDR3 is CSGETSTGQETQYF. For the CDR3, the DNA is TGCAGCGGTGAGACTAGCACCGGCCAAGAGACCCAGTACTTC. Based on the CDR3 plus reference TRBV29-1 and TRBJ2-5, the full variable domain is SAVISQKPSRDICQRGTSLTIQCQVDSQVTMMFWYRQQPGQSLTLIATANQGSEATYESGFVIDKFPISRPNLTFSTLTVSNMSPEDSSIYLCSGETSTGQETQYFGPGTRLLVL.